This entry features one TCR beta chain sequence. Antigen: not known. These data come from a study of cytomegalovirus exposure and HLA in healthy donors. Points from the study as a whole: The analysis excluded some indistinguishable V segments, including TRBV6-2 and TRBV6-3. What was likely a sequencing artifact was a cluster of highly shared sequence variants.

PCR used 60 Vbeta primers and 13 Jbeta primers. Here immunoSEQ multiplex PCR was the method, and the copy in TCRdb shows in-frame clones only, minus some. The data contain approximately 110,000 clones, about three quarters of them singletons. Trimming took 0 bases from V and 2 from J, leaving 11 bases between them. The germline V gene encodes CDR1 LGHNA and CDR2 YSLEER. The CDR3 length is 16 residues. This receptor was obtained from a female donor in good health and CMV-seropositive. The genes are TRBV4-3 and TRBJ1-3; D is unclear. The material sequenced was PBMCs. The CDR3 loop is CASSQDQAVPGNTIYF. The CDR3 DNA reads as TGCGCCAGCAGCCAAGATCAGGCCGTTCCTGGAAACACCATATATTTT.